This TCR beta chain was captured by sequencing in a study of regulatory T cells in long-lasting Graves disease. Study-wide results and limits: Gene preferences differed: TRBV28, TRBJ1-2, TRBJ2-5 in persistent cases.

Time point meaning: newly diagnosed GD, antithyroid drugs for less than 3 months. RNA from PBMCs was the source of the TCR library. The TCR beta library used iRepertoire HTBI primers with Arm-PCR amplification of CDR3. In the authors' workflow: Sequenced samples collectively carried under 75 TRBV and some 15 TRBJ segments. TCRdb called the multiplex PCR reads again in MiXCR, with one record for every CDR3 protein. The V and J calls were determined by TCRdb, not by the authors. The sample includes 400,000 to 500,000 distinct CDR3 sequences, 16% seen only once; the top ten take about 23%. This CDR3 contains 15 residues. V was shortened by 2 bases and J by 7 bases, with 15 bases between the two germline ends. About this clonotype itself: Its antigen is undetermined.

The same data also went into a second study, on T cells in Graves' hyperthyroidism and ophthalmopathy. From that paper: Diagnosing involved the use of clinical symptoms, serum thyroxine and TRAb, thyroid ultrasound and orbital computed tomography. Ophthalmopathy was separated from stable hyperthyroidism by a 13 V-J model.

Sequenced here: peripheral blood mononuclear cells (PBMCs), sampled at new diagnosis, from a patient treated with antithyroid drugs. This receptor was identified in a woman under 30 with Graves disease. This sequence joins TRBV12-3 or TRBV12-4 and TRBJ1-5; a weak D match, TRBD1 (6 bases). CDR3 DNA: TGTGCCAGCAGTTTATCCACAGGGAGGGCCCAGCCCCAGCATTTT. Amino acid sequence: CASSLSTGRAQPQHF.